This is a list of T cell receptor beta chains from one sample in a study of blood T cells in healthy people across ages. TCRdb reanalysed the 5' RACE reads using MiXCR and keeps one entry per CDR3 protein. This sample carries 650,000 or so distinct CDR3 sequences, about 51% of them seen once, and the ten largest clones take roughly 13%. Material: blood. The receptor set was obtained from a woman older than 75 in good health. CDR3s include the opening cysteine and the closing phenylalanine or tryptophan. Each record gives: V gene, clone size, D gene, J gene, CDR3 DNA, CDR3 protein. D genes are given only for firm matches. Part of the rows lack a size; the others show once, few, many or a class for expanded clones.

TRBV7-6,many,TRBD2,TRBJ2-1,TGTGCCAGCAGCTCGGGGGGTAGCGTCTACAATGAGCAGTTCTTC,CASSSGGSVYNEQFF
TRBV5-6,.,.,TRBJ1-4,TGTGCCAGCAGCTTGAGTGCCCGAGGGGAAAAACTGTTTTTT,CASSLSARGEKLFF
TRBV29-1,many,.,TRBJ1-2,TGCAGCGTTGAAGCCCCGGACAGCGGGTTCTATGGCTACACCTTC,CSVEAPDSGFYGYTF
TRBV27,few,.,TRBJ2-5,TGTGCCAGCAGTGTGGACAGACCAGGGGAGACCCAGTACTTC,CASSVDRPGETQYF
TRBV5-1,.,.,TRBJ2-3,TGCGCCAGCAGCAACGGACAGAAGAGCACAGATACGCAGTATTTT,CASSNGQKSTDTQYF
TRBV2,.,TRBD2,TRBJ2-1,TGTGCCAGCAGTGGGGGGACTAGCGGGTTCTTC,CASSGGTSGFF
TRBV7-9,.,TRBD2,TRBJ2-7,TGTGCCAGCAGTCCAGGACTAGCGGTGAGATACGAGCAGTACTTC,CASSPGLAVRYEQYF
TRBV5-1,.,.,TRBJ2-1,TGCGCCAGCAGCTTGGCGACCAGCGCTTACAATGAGCAGTTCTTC,CASSLATSAYNEQFF
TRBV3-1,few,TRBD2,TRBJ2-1,TGTGCCAGCAGGGCAACTAGCGGGAGGTTAGATGAGCAGTTCTTC,CASRATSGRLDEQFF
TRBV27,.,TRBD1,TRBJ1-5,TGTGCCAGGTCGACAGGGTTCGATCAGCCCCAGCATTTT,CARSTGFDQPQHF